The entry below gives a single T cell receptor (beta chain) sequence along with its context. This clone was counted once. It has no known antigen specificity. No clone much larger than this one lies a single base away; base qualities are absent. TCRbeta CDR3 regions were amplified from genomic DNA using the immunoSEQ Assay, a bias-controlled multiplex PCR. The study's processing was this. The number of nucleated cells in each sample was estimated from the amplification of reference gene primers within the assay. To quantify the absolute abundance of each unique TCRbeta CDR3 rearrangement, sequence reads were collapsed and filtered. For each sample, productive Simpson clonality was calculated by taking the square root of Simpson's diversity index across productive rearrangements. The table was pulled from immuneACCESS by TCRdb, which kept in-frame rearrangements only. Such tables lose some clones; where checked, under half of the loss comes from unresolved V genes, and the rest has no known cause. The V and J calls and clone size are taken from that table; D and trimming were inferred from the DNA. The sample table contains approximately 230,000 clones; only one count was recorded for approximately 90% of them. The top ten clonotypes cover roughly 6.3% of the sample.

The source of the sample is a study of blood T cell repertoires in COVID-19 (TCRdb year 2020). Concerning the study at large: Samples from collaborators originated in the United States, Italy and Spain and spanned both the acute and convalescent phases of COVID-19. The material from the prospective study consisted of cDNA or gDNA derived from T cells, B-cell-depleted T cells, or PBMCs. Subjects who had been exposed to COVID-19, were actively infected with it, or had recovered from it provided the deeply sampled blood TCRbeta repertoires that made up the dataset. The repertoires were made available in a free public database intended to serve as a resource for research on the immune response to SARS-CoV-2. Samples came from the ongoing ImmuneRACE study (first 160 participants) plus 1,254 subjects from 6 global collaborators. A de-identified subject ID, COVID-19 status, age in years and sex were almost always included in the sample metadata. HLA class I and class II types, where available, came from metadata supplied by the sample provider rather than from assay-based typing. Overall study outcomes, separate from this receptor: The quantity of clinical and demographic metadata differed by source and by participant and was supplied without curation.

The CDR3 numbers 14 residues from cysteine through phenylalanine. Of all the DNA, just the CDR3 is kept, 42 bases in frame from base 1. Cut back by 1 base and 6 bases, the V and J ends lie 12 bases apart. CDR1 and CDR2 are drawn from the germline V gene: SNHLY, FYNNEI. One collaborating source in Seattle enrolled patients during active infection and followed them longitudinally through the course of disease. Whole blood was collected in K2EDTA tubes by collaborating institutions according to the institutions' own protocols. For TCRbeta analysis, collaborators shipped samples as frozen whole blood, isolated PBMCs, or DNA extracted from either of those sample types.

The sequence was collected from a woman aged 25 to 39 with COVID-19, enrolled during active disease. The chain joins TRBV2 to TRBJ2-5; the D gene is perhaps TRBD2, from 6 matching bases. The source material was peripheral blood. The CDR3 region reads CASSEGTSRQTQYF. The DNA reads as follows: TGTGCCAGCAGTGAAGGAACTAGCAGGCAGACCCAGTACTTC.